One sample yielded the 26 T cell receptor beta chains listed below, sequenced in a study of blood T cell repertoires in COVID-19. TCRdb's copy holds only in-frame clones and misses some; the assay was immunoSEQ multiplex PCR. The profile covers approximately 99,000 clones, with roughly 84% appearing a single time and roughly 2% taken by the ten largest. The sequencing sample was made of peripheral blood. These receptors all come from an older man with active or convalescent COVID-19.

This clone was seen a handful of times. The V call is TRBV6-5, the J call TRBJ1-4; a weak D match, TRBD1 (6 bases). V gave up 2 bases and J gave up 2 bases, with 6 bases separating them. The CDR3 contains 14 residues. Germline V gene lookup returns CDR1 MNHEY and CDR2 SVGAGI. The CDR3 is CASSYQGTNEKLFF. The CDR3 region has the DNA TGTGCCAGCAGTTACCAGGGGACTAATGAAAAACTGTTTTTT.

This clone appeared a single time. The J gene is TRBJ2-7, the V gene TRBV12-3 or TRBV12-4; D might be TRBD2 (6 bases). V was trimmed by 3 bases and J by 7 bases, leaving 13 bases between them. The CDR3 covers 13 residues. The CDR3 DNA reads TGTGCCAGCAGTTTTGACGGGGCGGGGGAGCAGTACTTC. Encoded protein: CASSFDGAGEQYF.

The chain has TRBV28 and TRBJ2-1, with TRBD2 matching over 8 bases. Looked up from germline, CDR1 is MDHEN and CDR2 is SYDVKM. This CDR3 is 16 amino acids long. Losses at the gene ends were 4 bases for V and 2 bases for J; bases not matched to a gene: 7. CDR3 sequence: CASSSGSGGTYNEQFF. The CDR3, as DNA: TGTGCCAGCAGTTCCGGAAGCGGGGGTACCTACAATGAGCAGTTCTTC.

This chain connects TRBV6-2 or TRBV6-3 to TRBJ2-3; D unresolved. The V end was cut by 1 base, the J end by 5 bases, with 10 bases between. Germline CDR1 is MNHEY and CDR2 is SVGEGT. This CDR3 region has 14 residues. The CDR3 region is CASSYLLDGDTQYF. The CDR3 nucleotides are TGTGCCAGCAGTTACTTGCTAGACGGAGATACGCAGTATTTT.

J is TRBJ2-4 and V is TRBV15; D is possibly TRBD2 (7 bases). This CDR3 is built from 19 residues. Germline CDR1 LNHNV, CDR2 YYDKDF (reference sequence). Trimming removed 1 base from V and 5 bases from J, with 24 bases in between. The CDR3 sequence: CATSRVGQRDLAFENIQYF. CDR3 sequence (DNA): TGTGCCACCAGCAGAGTTGGACAGCGGGATCTGGCGTTCGAAAACATTCAGTACTTC. Drawing the rest from reference TRBV15 and TRBJ2-4, the complete variable domain is DAMVIQNPRYQVTQFGKPVTLSCSQTLNHNVMYWYQQKSSQAPKLLFHYYDKDFNNEADTPDNFQSRRPNTSFCFLDIRSPGLGDTAMYLCATSRVGQRDLAFENIQYFGAGTRLSVL.

The V gene is TRBV7-2, the J gene TRBJ2-3; 7 positions agree with TRBD1. There are 15 residues in the CDR3. The V gene's germline CDR1 is SGHTA and CDR2 FQGNSA. V shed 1 base, J shed 3 bases, and the junction held 4 bases outside the gene matches. CDR3 in DNA: TGTGCCAGCAGCTTAGGTGGCAGGGGGACAGATACGCAGTATTTT. Amino acids: CASSLGGRGTDTQYF.

The CDR3 protein is CASTNLAGSYNEQFF. As DNA, the CDR3 is TGTGCCAGTACCAACCTAGCGGGGAGCTACAATGAGCAGTTCTTC. The gene calls are TRBV19 and TRBJ2-1; 9 bases map to TRBD2. The CDR3 spans 15 residues. Germline V CDR1 and CDR2: LNHDA, SQIVND (reference sequence). The J segment lost 3 bases and the V segment lost 7 bases, leaving 7 bases of the junction unmatched.

The chain carries TRBV11-2 and TRBJ2-3; 8 bases match TRBD2. CDR3 length: 15 amino acids. Trimming cost V 3 bases and J 2 bases; bases outside gene matches: 4. In germline, CDR1 is SGHAT, CDR2 FQNNGV. The CDR3 DNA reads as TGTGCCAGCAGCTTTACTAGCGGATCCACAGATACGCAGTATTTT. It encodes CASSFTSGSTDTQYF.

J is TRBJ1-1 and V is TRBV9; TRBD1 aligns across 8 bases. Germline CDR1 and CDR2: SGDLS and YYNGEE. The CDR3 has 14 residues. The V segment lost 0 bases and the J segment 4 bases; nucleotides outside the gene matches: 2. CDR3 loop: CASSVAGQGTEAFF. The CDR3 DNA is TGTGCCAGCAGCGTAGCTGGACAGGGCACTGAAGCTTTCTTT.

The J gene is TRBJ2-5, the V gene TRBV7-2, with unresolved D. The CDR3 has 14 residues. The V end was cut by 2 bases, the J end by 1 base, with 8 bases between. Per the germline V gene, CDR1 is SGHTA and CDR2 is FQGNSA. The CDR3 protein is CASSLIASQETQYF. DNA for the CDR3: TGTGCCAGCAGCTTAATAGCCAGCCAAGAGACCCAGTACTTC.

The rearrangement uses TRBV19 and TRBJ1-1; weak D call: TRBD1 (6 bases). Trimming shortened V by 6 bases and J by 1 base, and 15 bases separated the two germline ends. CDR3 length: 15 amino acids. Germline CDR1 LNHDA, CDR2 SQIVND (reference sequence). CDR3 nucleotide sequence: TGTGCCAGTAGCCCTAGGACAGATCGGAACACTGAAGCTTTCTTT. Translated, it gives CASSPRTDRNTEAFF.

V gene TRBV6-6 combines with J gene TRBJ2-7; 8 bases fit TRBD2. V gave up 2 bases and J gave up 5 bases; unmatched junction bases: 2. The CDR3 runs 13 residues. Germline V lookup: CDR1 MNHNY, CDR2 SVGAGI (reference sequence). The chain's CDR3 is CASSYGAGDEQYF. The CDR3 DNA is TGTGCCAGCAGTTACGGAGCGGGAGACGAGCAGTACTTC.

This chain links TRBV3-1 (or the pseudogene TRBV3-2) with TRBJ2-1, with 12 bases identical to TRBD2. Unmatched junction bases numbered 2, after V lost 1 base and J lost 7 bases. This CDR3 has 15 residues. CDR1 is LGHDT, CDR2 YNNKEL, per germline (reference sequence). The CDR3 DNA reads as TGTGCCAGCAGCCAAGCTAGCGGGGGGGCGAATGAGCAGTTCTTC. It yields the protein CASSQASGGANEQFF.

The chain recombines TRBV30 with TRBJ1-2; D is possibly TRBD1 (5 bases). V lost 0 bases to trimming and J lost 5 bases, with 13 bases between them. CDR3 length equals 14 residues. Per the germline V gene, CDR1 is GTSNPN and CDR2 is SVGIG (reference sequence). Here the CDR3 reads CAWSVRRAEYGYTF. CDR3 coding DNA: TGTGCCTGGAGTGTACGCAGGGCGGAGTATGGCTACACCTTC. The complete variable domain, with remaining parts taken from reference TRBV30 and TRBJ1-2, reads SQTIHQWPATLVQPVGSPLSLECTVEGTSNPNLYWYRQAAGRGLQLLFYSVGIGQISSEVPQNLSASRPQDRQFILSSKKLLLSDSGFYLCAWSVRRAEYGYTFGSGTRLTVV.

The CDR3 DNA follows: TGCGCCAGCAGCCAAGATTATGAGGGCTCTGAAGCTTTCTTT. This codes for CASSQDYEGSEAFF. J is TRBJ1-1 and V is TRBV4-3; D not resolved. Trimming removed 0 bases from V and 6 bases from J, with 11 bases in between. CDR3 length: 14 amino acids. In germline, CDR1 is LGHNA, CDR2 YSLEER.

This clone was picked up a small number of times. V gene TRBV3-1 (or the pseudogene TRBV3-2) combines with J gene TRBJ2-7; D possibly corresponds to TRBD1 (5 bases). The CDR3 totals 12 residues. V lost 2 bases and J 6 bases, leaving 8 bases between the germline ends. Germline V CDR1 and CDR2: LGHDT, YNNKEL (reference sequence). The CDR3 loop is CASSQSTGEQYF. For the CDR3, the DNA is TGTGCCAGCAGCCAATCAACAGGCGAGCAGTACTTC.

A few counts support this clone. The chain is built from TRBV9 and TRBJ2-2; 7 positions match TRBD2. The CDR3 has 16 residues. Unmatched junction bases numbered 8, after V lost 4 bases and J lost 2 bases. Per the germline V gene, CDR1 is SGDLS and CDR2 is YYNGEE. The CDR3 is CASSPAGVRNTGELFF. CDR3 bases: TGTGCCAGCAGCCCGGCGGGGGTTCGAAACACCGGGGAGCTGTTTTTT.

J is TRBJ2-7 and V is TRBV30; 7 nucleotides match TRBD2. Losses at the gene ends were 3 bases for V and 5 bases for J; bases not matched to a gene: 4. The CDR3 sequence is 12 residues long. CDR1 and CDR2 (germline): GTSNPN, SVGIG (reference sequence). The CDR3 bases are TGTGCCTGGAGACTGACTAGCAACGAGCAGTACTTC. Encoded protein: CAWRLTSNEQYF.

This clone was found once. The rearrangement links TRBV4-2 to TRBJ2-2, with 11 bases matching TRBD1. Germline V lookup: CDR1 LGHNA, CDR2 YNFKEQ. The CDR3 consists of 17 residues. V dropped 2 bases and J dropped 5; count of bases not matched to a gene: 7. CDR3 bases: TGTGCCAGCAGCCAATTACGGACAGGGGGCGGGACCGGGGAGCTGTTTTTT. Translation: CASSQLRTGGGTGELFF.

The chain is built from TRBV7-8 and TRBJ2-3; 9 bases are shared with TRBD2. CDR3 length equals 14 residues. After removal of 4 bases from V and 6 bases from J, the junction contained 5 bases not matched to a gene. Germline loops: CDR1 SGHVS, CDR2 FQNEAQ. The CDR3: CASSSSSGEDTQYF. In DNA form, the CDR3 reads TGTGCCAGCAGCTCTTCTAGCGGGGAGGATACGCAGTATTTT.

The rearrangement uses TRBV11-1 and TRBJ2-5, with TRBD2 matching 10 bases. J lost 4 bases, V lost 0 bases, and 11 bases had no gene match. This CDR3 region has 18 residues. From germline, CDR1 is SGHAT and CDR2 FQDESV (reference sequence). The CDR3 DNA sequence: TGTGCCAGCAGCTTAGCCGGCCAGCGGGGGGGCCGTGTAGAGACCCAGTACTTC. Translation: CASSLAGQRGGRVETQYF. The full variable domain, its missing parts supplied by reference TRBV11-1 and TRBJ2-5, is EAEVAQSPRYKITEKSQAVAFWCDPISGHATLYWYRQILGQGPELLVQFQDESVVDDSQLPKDRFSAERLKGVDSTLKIQPAELGDSAMYLCASSLAGQRGGRVETQYFGPGTRLLVL.

The J gene is TRBJ1-1, the V gene TRBV18, with D perhaps TRBD1 (5 bases). CDR1 and CDR2 (germline): KGHSH, LQKENI. This CDR3 region has 14 residues. Between the trimmed V and J ends, which lost 2 bases and 1 base, there was a span of 8 bases. For the CDR3, the DNA is TGTGCCAGCTCACCATCCGGGGGGAACACTGAAGCTTTCTTT. Its protein product is CASSPSGGNTEAFF. The full variable domain, with the rest looked up from reference TRBV18 and TRBJ1-1, is NAGVMQNPRHLVRRRGQEARLRCSPMKGHSHVYWYRQLPEEGLKFMVYLQKENIIDESGMPKERFSAEFPKEGPSILRIQQVVRGDSAAYFCASSPSGGNTEAFFGQGTRLTVV.

The chain links TRBV3-1 (or the pseudogene TRBV3-2) to TRBJ2-1, with D tentatively TRBD1 (6 bases). V gave up 4 bases and J gave up 0 bases, with 13 bases separating them. The CDR3 is made up of 16 amino acids. CDR1 and CDR2 (germline): LGHDT, YNNKEL (reference sequence). The CDR3 sequence is CASSPSRGGSYNEQFF. In DNA form, the CDR3 reads TGTGCCAGCAGCCCAAGTCGAGGGGGCTCCTACAATGAGCAGTTCTTC.

This clone was detected only once. This chain uses TRBV6-2 or TRBV6-3 with TRBJ1-2; 10 bases agree with TRBD1. The CDR3 sequence is 15 residues long. Germline CDR1 reads MNHEY; CDR2 reads SVGEGT. Losses at the gene ends were 4 bases for V and 6 bases for J; bases not matched to a gene: 8. The CDR3 DNA is TGTGCCAGCAGTTTATTACCGGGACAGGGGAATGGCTACACCTTC. Translating it yields CASSLLPGQGNGYTF.

This clone was observed a few times. The V and J genes are TRBV30 and TRBJ1-4; D gene unclear. The CDR3 is 14 amino acids. Germline lookup yields CDR1 GTSNPN and CDR2 SVGIG (reference sequence). Trimming took off 4 bases at V and 0 bases at J, with 9 bases between the two ends. Written as DNA, the CDR3 is TGTGCCTGGACTGTCAGTGCAACTAATGAAAAACTGTTTTTT. Protein product: CAWTVSATNEKLFF.

V usage is TRBV5-8 and J usage is TRBJ2-1; D not certain. Germline V CDR1 and CDR2: SGHTS, YDEGEE. V shed 2 bases and J shed 7 bases, with 13 bases lying between them. The CDR3 runs to 14 residues. The CDR3 DNA is TGTGCCAGCAGCTTCGACAATCGGATTAATGAGCAGTTCTTC. Amino acid sequence: CASSFDNRINEQFF.